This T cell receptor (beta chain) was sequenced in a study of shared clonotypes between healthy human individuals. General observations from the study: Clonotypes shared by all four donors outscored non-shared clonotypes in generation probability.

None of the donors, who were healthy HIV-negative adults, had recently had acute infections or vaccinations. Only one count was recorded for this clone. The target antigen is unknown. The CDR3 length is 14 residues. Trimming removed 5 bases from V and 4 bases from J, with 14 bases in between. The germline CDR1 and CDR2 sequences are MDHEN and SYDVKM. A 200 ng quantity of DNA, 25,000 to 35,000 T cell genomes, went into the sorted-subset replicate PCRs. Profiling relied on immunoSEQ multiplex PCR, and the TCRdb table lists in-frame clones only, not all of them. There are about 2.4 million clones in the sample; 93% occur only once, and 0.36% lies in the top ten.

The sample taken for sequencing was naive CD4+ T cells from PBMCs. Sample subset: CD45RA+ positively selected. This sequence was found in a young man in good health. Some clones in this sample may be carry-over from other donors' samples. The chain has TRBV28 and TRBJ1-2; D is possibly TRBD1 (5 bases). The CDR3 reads CASSQGVSGYGYTF. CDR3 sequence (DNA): TGTGCCAGCAGTCAGGGAGTGTCTGGCTATGGCTACACCTTC.